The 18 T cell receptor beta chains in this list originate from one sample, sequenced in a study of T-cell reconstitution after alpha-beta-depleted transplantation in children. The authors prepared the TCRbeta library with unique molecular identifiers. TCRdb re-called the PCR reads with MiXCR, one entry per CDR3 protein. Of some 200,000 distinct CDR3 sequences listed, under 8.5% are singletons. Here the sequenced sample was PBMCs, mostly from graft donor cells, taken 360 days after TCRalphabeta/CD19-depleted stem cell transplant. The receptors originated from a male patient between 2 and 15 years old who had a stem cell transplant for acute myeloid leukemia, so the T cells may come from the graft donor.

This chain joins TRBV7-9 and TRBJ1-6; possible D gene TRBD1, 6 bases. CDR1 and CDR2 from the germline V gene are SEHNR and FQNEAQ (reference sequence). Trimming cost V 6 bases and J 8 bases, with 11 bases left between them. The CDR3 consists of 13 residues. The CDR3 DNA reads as TGTGCCAGCAGTCAAACAGGGTATTCACCCCTCCACTTT. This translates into CASSQTGYSPLHF.

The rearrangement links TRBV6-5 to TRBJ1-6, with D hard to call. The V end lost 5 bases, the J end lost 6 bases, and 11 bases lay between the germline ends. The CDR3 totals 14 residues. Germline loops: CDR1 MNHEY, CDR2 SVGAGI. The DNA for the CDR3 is TGTGCCAGCAGTCGGACGGAGATTAATTCACCCCTCCACTTT. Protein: CASSRTEINSPLHF.

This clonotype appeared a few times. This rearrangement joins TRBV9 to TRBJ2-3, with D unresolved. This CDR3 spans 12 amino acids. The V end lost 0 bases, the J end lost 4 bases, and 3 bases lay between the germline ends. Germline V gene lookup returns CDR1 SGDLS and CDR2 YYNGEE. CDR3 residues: CASSVEADTQYF. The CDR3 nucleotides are TGTGCCAGCAGCGTAGAGGCAGATACGCAGTATTTT.

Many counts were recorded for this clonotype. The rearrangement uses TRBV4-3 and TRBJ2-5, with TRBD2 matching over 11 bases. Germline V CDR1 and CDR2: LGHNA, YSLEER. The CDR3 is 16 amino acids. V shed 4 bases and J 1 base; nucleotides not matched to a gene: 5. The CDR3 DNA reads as TGCGCCAGCAGCCCCCGACTAGCGGGAATCCAAGAGACCCAGTACTTC. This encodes CASSPRLAGIQETQYF.

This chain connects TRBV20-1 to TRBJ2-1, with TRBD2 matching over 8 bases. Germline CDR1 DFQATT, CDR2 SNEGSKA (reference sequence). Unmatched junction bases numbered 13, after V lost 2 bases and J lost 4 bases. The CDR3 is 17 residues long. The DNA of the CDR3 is TGCAGTGCTAGACCCCTAGCGGGCCAGACTAAATACAATGAGCAGTTCTTC. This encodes CSARPLAGQTKYNEQFF.

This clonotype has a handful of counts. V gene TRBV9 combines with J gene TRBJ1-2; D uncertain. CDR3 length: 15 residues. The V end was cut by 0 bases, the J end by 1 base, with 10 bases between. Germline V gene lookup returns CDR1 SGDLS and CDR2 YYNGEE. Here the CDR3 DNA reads TGTGCCAGCAGCGTAGAGGCAGGCGTTAACTATGGCTACACCTTC. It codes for CASSVEAGVNYGYTF.

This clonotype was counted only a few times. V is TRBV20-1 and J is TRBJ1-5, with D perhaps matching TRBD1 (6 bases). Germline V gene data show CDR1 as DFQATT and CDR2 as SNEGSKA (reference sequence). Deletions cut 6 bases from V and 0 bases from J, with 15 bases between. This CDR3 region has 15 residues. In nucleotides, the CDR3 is TGCAGTGCCCTTCGGGGGGGCTATAGCAATCAGCCCCAGCATTTT. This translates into CSALRGGYSNQPQHF.

CDR3 amino acids: CASSQELAIVQYF. The CDR3 bases are TGCGCCAGCAGCCAAGAACTAGCAATCGTGCAGTACTTC. The V gene is TRBV4-3, the J gene TRBJ2-7; D may be TRBD2 (6 bases). V was pared by 0 bases and J by 9 bases, with 12 bases between. CDR1 is LGHNA, CDR2 YSLEER, per germline. CDR3 length equals 13 residues.

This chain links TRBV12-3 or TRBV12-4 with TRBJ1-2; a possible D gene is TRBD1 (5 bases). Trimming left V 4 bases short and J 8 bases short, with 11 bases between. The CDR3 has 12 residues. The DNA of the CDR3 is TGTGCCAGCAGTTCGGCCGGGGCAGGCTACACCTTC. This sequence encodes CASSSAGAGYTF.

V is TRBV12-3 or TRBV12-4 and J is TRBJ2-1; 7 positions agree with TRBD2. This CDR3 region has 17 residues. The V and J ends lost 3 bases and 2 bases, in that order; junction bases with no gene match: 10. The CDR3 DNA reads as TGTGCCAGCAGTTTCTGGGGGAGCGGGACGGCCTACAATGAGCAGTTCTTC. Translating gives CASSFWGSGTAYNEQFF.

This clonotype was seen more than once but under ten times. CDR3 protein: CASRRGLTDTQYF. Here the CDR3 DNA reads TGTGCCAGCCGTCGGGGCCTCACAGATACGCAGTATTTT. V usage is TRBV19 and J usage is TRBJ2-3; D possibly uses TRBD1 or TRBD2 (5 bases each). Trimming stripped 9 bases from V and 2 bases from J, with 12 bases between. The CDR3 totals 13 residues. The germline V gene has CDR1 LNHDA and CDR2 SQIVND (reference sequence).

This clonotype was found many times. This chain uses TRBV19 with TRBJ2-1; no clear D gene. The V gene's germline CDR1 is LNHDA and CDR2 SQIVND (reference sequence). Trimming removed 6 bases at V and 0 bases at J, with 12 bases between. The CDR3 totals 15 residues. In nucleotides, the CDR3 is TGTGCCAGTAGGATAAGATTTAGCTCCTACAATGAGCAGTTCTTC. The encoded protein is CASRIRFSSYNEQFF.

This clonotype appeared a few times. The CDR3 sequence is CASSLYSGPGRADTQYF. CDR3 coding DNA: TGTGCCAGCAGTTTGTACTCTGGGCCAGGGCGGGCAGATACGCAGTATTTT. This chain connects TRBV12-3 or TRBV12-4 to TRBJ2-3, with D tentatively TRBD1 or TRBD2 (5 bases each). The V and J ends lost 3 bases and 4 bases respectively, with 20 bases between them. The CDR3 runs to 17 residues.

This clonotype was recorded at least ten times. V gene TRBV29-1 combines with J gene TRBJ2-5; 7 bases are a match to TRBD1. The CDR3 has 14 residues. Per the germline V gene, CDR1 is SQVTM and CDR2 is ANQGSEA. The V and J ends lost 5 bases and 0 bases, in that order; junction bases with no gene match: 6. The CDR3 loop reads CSVTGEGYQETQYF. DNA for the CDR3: TGCAGCGTTACAGGGGAAGGGTACCAAGAGACCCAGTACTTC.

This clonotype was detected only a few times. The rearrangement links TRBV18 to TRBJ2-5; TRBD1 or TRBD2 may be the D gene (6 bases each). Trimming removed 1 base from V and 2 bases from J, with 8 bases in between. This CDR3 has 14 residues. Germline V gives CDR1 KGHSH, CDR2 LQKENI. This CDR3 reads CASSPRGAQETQYF. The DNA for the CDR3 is TGTGCCAGCTCACCACGGGGGGCTCAAGAGACCCAGTACTTC.

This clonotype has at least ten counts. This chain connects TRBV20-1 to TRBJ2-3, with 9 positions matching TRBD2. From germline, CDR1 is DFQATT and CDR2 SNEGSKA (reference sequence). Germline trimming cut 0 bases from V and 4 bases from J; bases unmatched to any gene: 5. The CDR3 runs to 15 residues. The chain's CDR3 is CSAREASGTADTQYF. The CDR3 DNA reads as TGCAGTGCTAGAGAAGCTAGCGGGACGGCAGATACGCAGTATTTT.

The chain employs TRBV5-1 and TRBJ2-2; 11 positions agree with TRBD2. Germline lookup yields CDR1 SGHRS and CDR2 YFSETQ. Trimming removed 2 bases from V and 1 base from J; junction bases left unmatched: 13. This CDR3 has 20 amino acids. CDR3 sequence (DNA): TGCGCCAGCAGCTTCGGGACTAGCGGCGAAAAAGTAATGAACACCGGGGAGCTGTTTTTT. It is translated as CASSFGTSGEKVMNTGELFF.

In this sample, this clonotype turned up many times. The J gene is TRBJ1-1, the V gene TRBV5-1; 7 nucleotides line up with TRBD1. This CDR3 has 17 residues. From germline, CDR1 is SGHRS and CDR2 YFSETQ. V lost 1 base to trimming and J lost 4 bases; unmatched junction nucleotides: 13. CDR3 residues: CASSLTTGRGPGTEAFF. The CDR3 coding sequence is TGCGCCAGCAGCTTGACGACAGGGAGGGGGCCGGGCACTGAAGCTTTCTTT.